These 27 T cell receptor beta chains were sequenced from one sample in a study of T-cell memory formation after mild COVID-19. One entry per CDR3 protein results from TCRdb running MiXCR on the 5' RACE reads. The sample yields around 110,000 distinct CDR3 sequences, about an eighth seen once. The sample comprised PBMCs or a T cell subset sorted from them (not recorded which). Source of these receptors: a man younger than 30 who had mild COVID-19 (a few samples of this study predate the infection). Cell type and time point are not known.

A few counts support this clonotype. V usage is TRBV11-2 and J usage is TRBJ2-7, with 7 bases aligning to TRBD2. Unmatched junction bases numbered 8, after V lost 3 bases and J lost 0 bases. The CDR3 contains 16 residues. Germline CDR1 is SGHAT and CDR2 is FQNNGV. The CDR3 nucleotides read TGTGCCAGCAGCTTCGTAGGCGGGGGTTTCTCCTACGAGCAGTACTTC. It codes for CASSFVGGGFSYEQYF.

This clonotype was counted ten times or more. The chain combines TRBV7-6 with TRBJ1-6, with 11 bases fitting TRBD1. Germline values: CDR1 SGHVS, CDR2 FNYEAQ. Unmatched junction bases numbered 3, after V lost 5 bases and J lost 3 bases. The CDR3 has 16 residues. As DNA, the CDR3 is TGTGCCAGCAGCGCGGGACAGGGGGTCTATAATTCACCCCTCCACTTT. It specifies CASSAGQGVYNSPLHF.

The chain couples TRBV4-3 to TRBJ1-6, with D possibly matching TRBD1 (6 bases). The CDR3 is 17 amino acids. Trimming pared 4 bases from V and 7 bases from J, leaving 20 bases between. Germline V lookup: CDR1 LGHNA, CDR2 YSLEER. The CDR3 DNA follows: TGCGCCAGCAGCCTCTCGTACGGGACAACGGGGAATTCACCCCTCCACTTT. Amino acids: CASSLSYGTTGNSPLHF.

CDR3 protein: CASSQDMGAVAQYF. As DNA, the CDR3 is TGCGCCAGCAGCCAAGATATGGGGGCAGTAGCGCAGTATTTT. The V gene is TRBV4-3, the J gene TRBJ2-3; perhaps TRBD1 as D (6 bases). Germline assignment: CDR1 LGHNA and CDR2 YSLEER. With 0 bases removed from V and 10 bases from J, the gap between germline ends came to 14 bases. This CDR3 is built from 14 residues.

This clonotype was detected a few times. The J gene is TRBJ2-3, the V gene TRBV6-5, with D maybe TRBD2 (5 bases). Germline V CDR1 and CDR2: MNHEY, SVGAGI. This CDR3 has 16 residues. V lost 8 bases and J 1 base, leaving 19 bases between the germline ends. This CDR3 reads CASRTGFEGGTDTQYF. CDR3 DNA sequence: TGTGCCAGCCGCACCGGGTTTGAGGGAGGCACAGATACGCAGTATTTT.

This clonotype has more than one count but fewer than ten. The J gene is TRBJ2-2, the V gene TRBV4-3, with D tentatively TRBD1 or TRBD2 (5 bases each). Trimming removed 4 bases at V and 0 bases at J, with 12 bases between. The CDR3 consists of 16 residues. CDR1 and CDR2 from the germline V gene are LGHNA and YSLEER. CDR3 loop: CASSLPGTANTGELFF. CDR3 coding DNA: TGCGCCAGCAGCCTGCCGGGGACGGCGAACACCGGGGAGCTGTTTTTT.

This clonotype is labeled as large. The rearrangement joins TRBV5-6 to TRBJ1-4, with 9 positions matching TRBD1. The V gene's germline CDR1 is SGHDT and CDR2 YYEEEE. The CDR3 runs to 19 residues. The ends lost 1 base at V and 2 bases at J; junction bases unmatched: 12. CDR3 protein: CASSLQGQGLFGTNEKLFF. The CDR3 nucleotides are TGTGCCAGCAGCTTGCAAGGACAGGGGCTCTTCGGCACTAATGAAAAACTGTTTTTT. Complete variable domain (other parts from reference TRBV5-6 and TRBJ1-4): DAGVTQSPTHLIKTRGQQVTLRCSPKSGHDTVSWYQQALGQGPQFIFQYYEEEERQRGNFPDRFSGHQFPNYSSELNVNALLLGDSALYLCASSLQGQGLFGTNEKLFFGSGTQLSVL.

This clonotype was picked up a small number of times. The chain combines TRBV29-1 with TRBJ2-1; D is unresolved. This CDR3 is built from 10 residues. V dropped 0 bases and J dropped 9 bases, with 3 bases sitting between them. Germline V gene sequence: CDR1 SQVTM, CDR2 ANQGSEA. The CDR3 region is CSVEEGEQFF. Written as DNA, the CDR3 is TGCAGCGTTGAAGAAGGTGAGCAGTTCTTC.

The sample holds a few counts of this clonotype. The V call is TRBV29-1, the J call TRBJ1-2; possibly TRBD1 for D (6 bases). Germline V gene sequence: CDR1 SQVTM, CDR2 ANQGSEA. CDR3 size: 13 residues. V shed 3 bases and J shed 4 bases, with 12 bases lying between them. The CDR3 DNA follows: TGCAGCGTTGACCCGGGGGCTGGCTATGGCTACACCTTC. Protein: CSVDPGAGYGYTF.

This clonotype was picked up a small number of times. The J gene is TRBJ2-7, the V gene TRBV27; 8 nucleotides match TRBD2. This CDR3 has 14 amino acids. V lost 5 bases to trimming and J lost 3 bases; unmatched junction nucleotides: 6. Germline CDR1 reads MNHEY; CDR2 reads SMNVEV (reference sequence). This chain's CDR3 is CASSSGGGIYEQYF. The CDR3 region has the DNA TGTGCCAGCAGTAGCGGGGGAGGGATCTACGAGCAGTACTTC.

This clonotype was detected only a few times. V usage is TRBV4-1 and J usage is TRBJ1-4; 8 bases are shared with TRBD1. CDR1 and CDR2 from the germline V gene are MGHRA and YSYEKL. J lost 7 bases, V lost 1 base, and 2 bases had no gene match. This CDR3 has 14 residues. CDR3 sequence (DNA): TGCGCCAGCAGCCAAGGGACAGGGAGTGAAAAACTGTTTTTT. Encoded protein: CASSQGTGSEKLFF.

The chain carries TRBV7-9 and TRBJ2-7; 8 bases map to TRBD1. The CDR3 contains 17 residues. Per germline, CDR1 SEHNR and CDR2 FQNEAQ (reference sequence). Trimming took 5 bases from V and 4 from J; bases not matched to a gene: 16. The CDR3 DNA reads TGTGCCAGCAGCCACCCTCCACAGGGGGGACCAGCATACGAGCAGTACGTC. Translated: CASSHPPQGGPAYEQYV.

The rearrangement links TRBV4-1 to TRBJ1-2; D might be TRBD1 (6 bases). The CDR3 is made up of 13 amino acids. CDR1 and CDR2 (germline): MGHRA, YSYEKL. Trimming removed 3 bases at V and 5 bases at J, with 10 bases between. CDR3 nucleotide sequence: TGCGCCAGCAGCCAGGGTGGACAGTATGGCTACACCTTC. This codes for CASSQGGQYGYTF.

The J gene is TRBJ2-2, the V gene TRBV2; no clear D. From germline, CDR1 is SNHLY and CDR2 FYNNEI. The CDR3 runs 12 residues. With 7 bases removed from V and 5 bases from J, the gap between germline ends came to 8 bases. This CDR3 is CASKGQTGELFF. The CDR3 DNA follows: TGTGCCAGCAAAGGGCAGACCGGGGAGCTGTTTTTT.

This clonotype was observed at least ten times. The CDR3 DNA is TGCGCCAGCAGCCAAGTCATACGGGACGAGCAGTTCTTC. Translating it yields CASSQVIRDEQFF. The chain links TRBV4-1 to TRBJ2-1; tentatively, D is TRBD1 or TRBD2 (5 bases each). Trimming removed 1 base at V and 10 bases at J, with 11 bases between. Germline values: CDR1 MGHRA, CDR2 YSYEKL. The CDR3 is made up of 13 amino acids.

This clonotype has a handful of counts. This rearrangement joins TRBV9 to TRBJ1-1; tentative D call: TRBD1 (5 bases). The V gene lost 4 bases and the J gene lost 4 bases, with 11 bases spanning the gap. Germline-derived CDR1 and CDR2 are SGDLS and YYNGEE. CDR3 length equals 13 residues. The CDR3 is CASSSGVGTEAFF. CDR3 in DNA: TGTGCCAGCAGCTCGGGGGTGGGCACTGAAGCTTTCTTT. Using reference TRBV9 and TRBJ1-1 for the parts outside the CDR3, the full variable domain is DSGVTQTPKHLITATGQRVTLRCSPRSGDLSVYWYQQSLDQGLQFLIQYYNGEERAKGNILERFSAQQFPDLHSELNLSSLELGDSALYFCASSSGVGTEAFFGQGTRLTVV.

This chain connects TRBV7-2 to TRBJ1-2; tentative D call: TRBD1 (5 bases). CDR1 and CDR2 (germline): SGHTA, FQGNSA. Between the trimmed V and J ends, which lost 6 bases and 2 bases, there was a span of 13 bases. The length of the CDR3 is 14 residues. The CDR3 region has the DNA TGTGCCAGCAGTCATAGCGCAGGGAACTATGGCTACACCTTC. This codes for CASSHSAGNYGYTF.

This clonotype was seen more than once but under ten times. The V call is TRBV4-3, the J call TRBJ1-3; TRBD1 matches 7 bases. Per germline, CDR1 LGHNA and CDR2 YSLEER. The junction had 3 bases not matched to a gene; V was cut back by 2 bases and J by 8 bases. The CDR3 spans 13 residues. CDR3 sequence: CASSQRTGDTIYF. The CDR3 DNA follows: TGCGCCAGCAGCCAACGGACAGGAGACACCATATATTTT.

The chain joins TRBV29-1 to TRBJ1-1, with TRBD1 matching over 7 bases. Germline V CDR1 and CDR2: SQVTM, ANQGSEA. There are 11 residues in the CDR3. V shed 7 bases and J 4 bases; nucleotides not matched to a gene: 3. The DNA for the CDR3 is TGCAGCGGGTACAGGGGCACTGAAGCTTTCTTT. Amino acids: CSGYRGTEAFF.

This clonotype has just a few counts. The rearrangement joins TRBV28 to TRBJ1-5, with 7 bases that match TRBD1. Germline V CDR1 and CDR2: MDHEN, SYDVKM. The CDR3 covers 16 residues. V shed 6 bases and J 0 bases; nucleotides not matched to a gene: 8. The CDR3 loop reads CASSPDRYYSNQPQHF. DNA for the CDR3: TGTGCCAGCAGCCCGGACAGGTACTATAGCAATCAGCCCCAGCATTTT.

The CDR3 bases are TGTGCCAGCAGCGAAACAGGGGTAGATACGCAGTATTTT. Its protein is CASSETGVDTQYF. The chain links TRBV9 to TRBJ2-3; TRBD1 agrees at 7 bases. Germline V CDR1 and CDR2: SGDLS, YYNGEE. The CDR3 sequence is 13 residues long. V shed 3 bases, J shed 5 bases, and the junction held 3 bases outside the gene matches.

This clonotype occurred a few times. The chain has TRBV29-1 and TRBJ2-7; TRBD1 matches 9 bases. J gave up 4 bases and V 8 bases, and 9 bases lay outside the gene matches. The germline gives CDR1 SQVTM, CDR2 ANQGSEA. This CDR3 has 13 amino acids. CDR3 DNA: TGCAGCACATGGGGGACAGGGACGTACGAGCAGTACTTC. Amino acids: CSTWGTGTYEQYF.

Details on this clonotype: The junction departs from germline at one end; a sequencing error may be responsible. J is TRBJ1-1 and V is TRBV9; no definite D call. This CDR3 contains 13 residues. Per the germline V gene, CDR1 is SGDLS and CDR2 is YYNGEE. CDR3 sequence: CASIVLNTIEAFF. The DNA for the CDR3 is TGTGCCAGCATCGTACTAAACACAATCGAAGCTTTCTTT.

The chain links TRBV20-1 to TRBJ1-1; D gene ambiguous. Trimming removed 4 bases at V and 2 bases at J, with 8 bases between. CDR1 and CDR2 (germline): DFQATT, SNEGSKA (reference sequence). This CDR3 region has 12 residues. The CDR3 region is CSAIGTNTEAFF. DNA of the CDR3: TGCAGTGCTATCGGAACCAACACTGAAGCTTTCTTT.

A few counts support this clonotype. J is TRBJ1-6 and V is TRBV7-6; D is possibly TRBD1 (5 bases). V was pared by 6 bases and J by 9 bases, with 18 bases between. The CDR3 runs 15 residues. Germline CDR1 is SGHVS and CDR2 is FNYEAQ. The CDR3 DNA sequence: TGTGCCAGCAGTCAAGGGGTGGCCTACGGTTCACCCCTCCACTTT. Amino acids: CASSQGVAYGSPLHF.

The V call is TRBV5-1, the J call TRBJ1-1; TRBD1 is a possible D gene (5 bases). V lost 3 bases, J lost 4 bases, and 13 bases lay in between. CDR1 SGHRS and CDR2 YFSETQ come from the germline V gene. The CDR3 has 14 residues. CDR3 loop: CASSSGGEGTEAFF. The CDR3 nucleotides are TGCGCCAGCAGCTCAGGAGGGGAGGGCACTGAAGCTTTCTTT. Based on the CDR3 plus reference TRBV5-1 and TRBJ1-1, the full variable domain is KAGVTQTPRYLIKTRGQQVTLSCSPISGHRSVSWYQQTPGQGLQFLFEYFSETQRNKGNFPGRFSGRQFSNSRSEMNVSTLELGDSALYLCASSSGGEGTEAFFGQGTRLTVV.

The sample holds a few counts of this clonotype. One end of the junction is discordant with germline, which a read error may explain. This rearrangement joins TRBV5-1 to TRBJ2-1; D tentatively fits TRBD1 or TRBD2 (5 bases each). This CDR3 is 16 amino acids long. Germline lookup yields CDR1 SGHRS and CDR2 YFSETQ. DNA of the CDR3: TGCGCCAGCAGCCTGGATTCCCGGGACCCCTACGATGAGCAGTTCTTC. Protein: CASSLDSRDPYDEQFF.